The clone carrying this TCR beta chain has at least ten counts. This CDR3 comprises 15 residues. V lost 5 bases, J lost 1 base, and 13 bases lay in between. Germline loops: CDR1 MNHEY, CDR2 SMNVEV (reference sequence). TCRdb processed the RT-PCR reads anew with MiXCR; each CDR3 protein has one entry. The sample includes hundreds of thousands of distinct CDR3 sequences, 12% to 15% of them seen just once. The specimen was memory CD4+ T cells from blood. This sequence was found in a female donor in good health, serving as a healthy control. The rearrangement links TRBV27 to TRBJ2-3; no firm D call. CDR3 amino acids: CASSPFNSRTDTQYF. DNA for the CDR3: TGTGCCAGCAGTCCGTTCAATTCTCGCACAGATACGCAGTATTTT.